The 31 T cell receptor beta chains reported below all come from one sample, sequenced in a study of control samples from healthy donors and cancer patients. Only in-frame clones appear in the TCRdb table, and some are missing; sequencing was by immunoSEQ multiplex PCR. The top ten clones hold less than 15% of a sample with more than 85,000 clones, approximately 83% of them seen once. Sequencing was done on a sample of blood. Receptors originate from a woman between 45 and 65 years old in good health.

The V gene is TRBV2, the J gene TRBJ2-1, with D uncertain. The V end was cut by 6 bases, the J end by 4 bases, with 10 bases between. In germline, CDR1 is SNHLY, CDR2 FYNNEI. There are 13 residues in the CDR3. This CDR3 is CASSQDLYNEQFF. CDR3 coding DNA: TGTGCCAGCAGCCAAGACCTTTACAATGAGCAGTTCTTC.

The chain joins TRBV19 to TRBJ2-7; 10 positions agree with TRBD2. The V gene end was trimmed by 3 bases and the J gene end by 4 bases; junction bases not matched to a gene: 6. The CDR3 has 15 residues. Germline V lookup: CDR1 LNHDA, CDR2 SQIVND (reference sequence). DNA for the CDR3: TGTGCCAGTAGTATGGGACTAGCGCCTACTTACGAGCAGTACTTC. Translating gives CASSMGLAPTYEQYF.

The CDR3 is CASGINQPQHF. The CDR3 nucleotides are TGTGCCAGCGGGATCAATCAGCCCCAGCATTTT. This rearrangement joins TRBV6-5 to TRBJ1-5; no clear D. Trimming stripped 8 bases from V and 3 bases from J, with 5 bases between. CDR1 is MNHEY and CDR2 is SVGAGI in the germline V gene. The CDR3 runs 11 residues.

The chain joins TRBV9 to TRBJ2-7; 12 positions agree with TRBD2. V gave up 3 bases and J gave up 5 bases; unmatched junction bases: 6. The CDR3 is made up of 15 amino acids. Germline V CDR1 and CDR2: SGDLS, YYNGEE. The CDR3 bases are TGTGCCAGCAGCGCCCGACTAGCGGGAGTCAACGAGCAGTACTTC. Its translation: CASSARLAGVNEQYF.

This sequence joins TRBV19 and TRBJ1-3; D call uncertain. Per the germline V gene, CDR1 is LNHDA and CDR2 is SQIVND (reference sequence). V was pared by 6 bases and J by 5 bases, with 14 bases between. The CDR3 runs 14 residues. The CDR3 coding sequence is TGTGCCAGTAGCCATCCAGCGAGGAGAAACACCATATATTTT. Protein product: CASSHPARRNTIYF. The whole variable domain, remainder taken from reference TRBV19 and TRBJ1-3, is DGGITQSPKYLFRKEGQNVTLSCEQNLNHDAMYWYRQDPGQGLRLIYYSQIVNDFQKGDIAEGYSVSREKKESFPLTVTSAQKNPTAFYLCASSHPARRNTIYFGEGSWLTVV.

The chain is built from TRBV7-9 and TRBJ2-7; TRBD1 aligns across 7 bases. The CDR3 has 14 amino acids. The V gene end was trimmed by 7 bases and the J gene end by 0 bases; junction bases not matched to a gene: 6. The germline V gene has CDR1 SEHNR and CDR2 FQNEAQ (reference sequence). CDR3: CASTRTGSSYEQYF. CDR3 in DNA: TGTGCCAGCACCCGGACAGGTTCCTCCTACGAGCAGTACTTC.

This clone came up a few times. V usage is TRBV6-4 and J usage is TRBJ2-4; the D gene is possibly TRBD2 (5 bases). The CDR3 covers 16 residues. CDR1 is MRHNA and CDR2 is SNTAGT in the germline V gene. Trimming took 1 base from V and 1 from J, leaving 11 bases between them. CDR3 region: CASSDWAGAAKNIQYF. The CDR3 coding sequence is TGTGCCAGCAGTGACTGGGCGGGTGCGGCCAAAAACATTCAGTACTTC.

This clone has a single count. The CDR3 DNA follows: TGTGCCACCAGCAGAGATTTCGAGAGGAATGAGCAGTTCTTC. Translating gives CATSRDFERNEQFF. This chain links TRBV15 with TRBJ2-1; D unclear. Trimming pared 0 bases from V and 7 bases from J, leaving 10 bases between. This CDR3 has 14 residues. CDR1 is LNHNV, CDR2 YYDKDF, per germline (reference sequence).

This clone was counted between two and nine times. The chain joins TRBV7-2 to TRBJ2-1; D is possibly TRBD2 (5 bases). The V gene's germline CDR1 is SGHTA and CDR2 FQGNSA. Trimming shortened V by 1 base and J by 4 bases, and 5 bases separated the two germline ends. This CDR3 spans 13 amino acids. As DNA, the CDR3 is TGTGCCAGCAGCTTAGGGACTTACAATGAGCAGTTCTTC. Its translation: CASSLGTYNEQFF.

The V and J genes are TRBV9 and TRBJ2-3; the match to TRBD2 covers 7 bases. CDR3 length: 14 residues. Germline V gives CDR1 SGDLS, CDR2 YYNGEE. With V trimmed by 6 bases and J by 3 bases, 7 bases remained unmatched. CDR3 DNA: TGTGCCAGCACCGCGGGCGGGAGAACAGATACGCAGTATTTT. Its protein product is CASTAGGRTDTQYF.

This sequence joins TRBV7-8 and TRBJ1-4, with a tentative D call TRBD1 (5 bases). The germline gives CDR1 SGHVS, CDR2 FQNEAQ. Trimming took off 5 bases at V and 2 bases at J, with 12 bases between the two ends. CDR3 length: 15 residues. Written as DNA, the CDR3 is TGTGCCAGCAGCCCAGCGGAGGGGACTAATGAAAAACTGTTTTTT. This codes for CASSPAEGTNEKLFF. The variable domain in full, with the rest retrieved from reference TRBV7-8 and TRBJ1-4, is GAGVSQSPRYKVAKRGQDVALRCDPISGHVSLFWYQQALGQGPEFLTYFQNEAQLDKSGLPSDRFFAERPEGSVSTLKIQRTQQEDSAVYLCASSPAEGTNEKLFFGSGTQLSVL.

This CDR3 reads CASSLLPSGGLSSYNEQFF. Here the CDR3 DNA reads TGTGCCAGCAGCTTACTCCCTAGCGGGGGGCTGAGCTCCTACAATGAGCAGTTCTTC. The chain combines TRBV7-3 with TRBJ2-1, with 11 bases that match TRBD2. The CDR3 is 19 amino acids. V shed 2 bases and J 0 bases; nucleotides not matched to a gene: 9. Germline V CDR1 and CDR2: SGHTA, FQGTGA.

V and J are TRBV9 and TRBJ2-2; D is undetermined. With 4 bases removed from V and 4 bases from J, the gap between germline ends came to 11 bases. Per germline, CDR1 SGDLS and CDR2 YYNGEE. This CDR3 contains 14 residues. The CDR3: CASSSRVSTGELFF. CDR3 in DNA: TGTGCCAGCAGCTCAAGGGTCTCCACCGGGGAGCTGTTTTTT.

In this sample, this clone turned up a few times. CDR3 sequence reads: CASSWETTTGGELFF. The CDR3 coding sequence is TGCGCCAGCAGCTGGGAAACGACGACGGGCGGGGAGCTGTTTTTT. This sequence joins TRBV5-1 and TRBJ2-2; D uncertain. From germline, CDR1 is SGHRS and CDR2 YFSETQ. The V end lost 3 bases, the J end lost 7 bases, and 16 bases lay between the germline ends. The CDR3 spans 15 residues.

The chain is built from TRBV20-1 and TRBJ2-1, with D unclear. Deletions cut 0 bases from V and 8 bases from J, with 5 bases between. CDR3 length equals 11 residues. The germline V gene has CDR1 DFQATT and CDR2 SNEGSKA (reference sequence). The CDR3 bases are TGCAGTGCTAGAGATTGGTATGAGCAGTTCTTC. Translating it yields CSARDWYEQFF.

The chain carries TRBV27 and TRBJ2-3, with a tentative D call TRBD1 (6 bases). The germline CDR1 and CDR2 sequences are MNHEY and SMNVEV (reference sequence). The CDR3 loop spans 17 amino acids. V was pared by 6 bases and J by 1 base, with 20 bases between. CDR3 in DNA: TGTGCCAGCAGACTACAGGGCTTGGGGTCGGGCACAGATACGCAGTATTTT. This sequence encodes CASRLQGLGSGTDTQYF.

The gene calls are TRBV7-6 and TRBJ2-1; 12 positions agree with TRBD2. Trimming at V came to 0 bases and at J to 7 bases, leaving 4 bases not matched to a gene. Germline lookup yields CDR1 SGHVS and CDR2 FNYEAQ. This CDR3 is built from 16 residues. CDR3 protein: CASSLATSGSKNEQFF. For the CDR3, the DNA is TGTGCCAGCAGCTTAGCGACTAGCGGGAGTAAGAATGAGCAGTTCTTC. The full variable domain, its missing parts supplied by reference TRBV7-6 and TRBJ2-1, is GAGVSQSPRYKVTKRGQDVALRCDPISGHVSLYWYRQALGQGPEFLTYFNYEAQQDKSGLPNDRFSAERPEGSISTLTIQRTEQRDSAMYRCASSLATSGSKNEQFFGPGTRLTVL.

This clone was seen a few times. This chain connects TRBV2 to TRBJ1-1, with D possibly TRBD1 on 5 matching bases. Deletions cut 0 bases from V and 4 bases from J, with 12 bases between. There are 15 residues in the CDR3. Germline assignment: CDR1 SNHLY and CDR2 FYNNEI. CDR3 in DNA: TGTGCCAGCAGTGAAGCGCAGGGCGCCGGCACTGAAGCTTTCTTT. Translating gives CASSEAQGAGTEAFF.

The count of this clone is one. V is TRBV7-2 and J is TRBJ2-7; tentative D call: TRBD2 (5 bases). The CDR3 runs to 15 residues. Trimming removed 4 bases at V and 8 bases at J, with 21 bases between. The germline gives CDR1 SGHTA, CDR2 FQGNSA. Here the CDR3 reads CASSSLAPPGGQQYF. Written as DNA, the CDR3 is TGTGCCAGCAGCTCATTAGCGCCCCCGGGTGGGCAGCAGTACTTC.

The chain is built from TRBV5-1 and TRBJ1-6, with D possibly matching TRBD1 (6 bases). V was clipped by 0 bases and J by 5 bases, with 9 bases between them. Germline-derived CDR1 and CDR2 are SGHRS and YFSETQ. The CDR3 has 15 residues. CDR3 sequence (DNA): TGCGCCAGCAGCTTGGGTCAGGGGAATAATTCACCCCTCCACTTT. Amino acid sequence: CASSLGQGNNSPLHF.

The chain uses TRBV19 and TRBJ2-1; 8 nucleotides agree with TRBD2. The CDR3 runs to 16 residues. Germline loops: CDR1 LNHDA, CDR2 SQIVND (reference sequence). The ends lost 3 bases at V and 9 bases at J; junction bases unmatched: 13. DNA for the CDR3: TGTGCCAGTAGTATTCGTATGGGACTAGTGGCGAGTGAGCAGTTCTTC. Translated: CASSIRMGLVASEQFF.

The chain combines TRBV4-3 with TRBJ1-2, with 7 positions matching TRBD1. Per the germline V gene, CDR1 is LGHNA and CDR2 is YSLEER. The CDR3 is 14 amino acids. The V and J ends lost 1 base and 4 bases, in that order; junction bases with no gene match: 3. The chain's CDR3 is CASSQAGGSYGYTF. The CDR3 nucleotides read TGCGCCAGCAGCCAAGCAGGGGGGAGCTATGGCTACACCTTC.

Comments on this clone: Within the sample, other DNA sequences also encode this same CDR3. The CDR3 here is CATSGQGNNYGYTF. CDR3 DNA sequence: TGTGCCACCAGCGGACAGGGAAACAACTATGGCTACACCTTC. The rearrangement links TRBV24-1 to TRBJ1-2, with 8 bases that match TRBD1. Germline trimming cut 7 bases from V and 2 bases from J; bases unmatched to any gene: 5. CDR1 and CDR2 from the germline V gene are KGHDR and SFDVKD. This CDR3 spans 14 amino acids.

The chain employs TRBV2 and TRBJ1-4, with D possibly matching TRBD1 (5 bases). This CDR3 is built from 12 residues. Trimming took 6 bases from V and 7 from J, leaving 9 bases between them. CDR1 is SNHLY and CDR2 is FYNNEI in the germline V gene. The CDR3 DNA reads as TGTGCCAGCAGCCAGGGACCTGAAAAACTGTTTTTT. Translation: CASSQGPEKLFF.

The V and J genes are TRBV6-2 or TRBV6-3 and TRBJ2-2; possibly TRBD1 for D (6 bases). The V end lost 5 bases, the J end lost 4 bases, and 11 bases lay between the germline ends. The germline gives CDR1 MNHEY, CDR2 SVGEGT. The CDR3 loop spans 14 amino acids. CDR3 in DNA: TGTGCCAGCAGTCGGACAGAAGGCACCGGGGAGCTGTTTTTT. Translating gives CASSRTEGTGELFF.

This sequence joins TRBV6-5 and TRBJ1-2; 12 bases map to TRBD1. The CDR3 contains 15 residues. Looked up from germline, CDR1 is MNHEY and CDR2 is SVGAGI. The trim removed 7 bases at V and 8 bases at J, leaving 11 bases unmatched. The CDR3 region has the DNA TGTGCCAGCATTACTACCGCAGGGACAGGGGGCGGCTACACCTTC. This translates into CASITTAGTGGGYTF.

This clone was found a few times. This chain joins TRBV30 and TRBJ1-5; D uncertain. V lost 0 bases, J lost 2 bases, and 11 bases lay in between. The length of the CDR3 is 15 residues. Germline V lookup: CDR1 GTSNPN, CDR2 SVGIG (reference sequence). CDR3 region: CAWSVRARGNQPQHF. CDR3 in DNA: TGTGCCTGGAGTGTTAGGGCGAGGGGCAATCAGCCCCAGCATTTT.

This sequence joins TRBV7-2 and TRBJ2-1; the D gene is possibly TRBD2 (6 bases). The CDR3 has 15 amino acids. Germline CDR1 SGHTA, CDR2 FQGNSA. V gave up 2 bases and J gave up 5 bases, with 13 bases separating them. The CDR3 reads CASSLNGGLNNEQFF. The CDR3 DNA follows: TGTGCCAGCAGCTTAAACGGGGGACTCAACAATGAGCAGTTCTTC.

CDR3 in amino acids: CASSLAAGGRTEAFF. CDR3 in DNA: TGTGCCAGCAGCTTGGCCGCCGGGGGTAGGACTGAAGCTTTCTTT. V is TRBV5-4 and J is TRBJ1-1; tentatively, D is TRBD1 (5 bases). The CDR3 is 15 residues long. V lost 0 bases to trimming and J lost 5 bases, with 14 bases between them. Germline V CDR1 and CDR2: SGHNT, YYREEE (reference sequence).

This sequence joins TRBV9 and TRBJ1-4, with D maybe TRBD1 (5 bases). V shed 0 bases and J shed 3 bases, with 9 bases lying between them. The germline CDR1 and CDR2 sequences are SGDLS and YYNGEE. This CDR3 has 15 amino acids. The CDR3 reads CASSVGVGANEKLFF. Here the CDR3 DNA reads TGTGCCAGCAGCGTAGGTGTGGGGGCTAATGAAAAACTGTTTTTT.

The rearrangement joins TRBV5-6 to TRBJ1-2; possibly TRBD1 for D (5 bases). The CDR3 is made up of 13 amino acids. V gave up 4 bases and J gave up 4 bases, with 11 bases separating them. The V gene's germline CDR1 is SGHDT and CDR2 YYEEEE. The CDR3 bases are TGTGCCAGCAGCCCGGGACGAAGCTATGGCTACACCTTC. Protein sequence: CASSPGRSYGYTF.